The sequence of this TCR beta chain was determined in a study of blood T cell repertoires in COVID-19 (dated by TCRdb to between 2020 and 2021). General notes on the study: Samples from collaborators originated in the United States, Italy and Spain and spanned both the acute and convalescent phases of COVID-19. The samples were drawn from two sources: the first 160 participants of the ongoing ImmuneRACE study, and fewer than 1,500 subjects contributed by 6 global collaborators. The material from the prospective study consisted of cDNA or gDNA derived from T cells, B-cell-depleted T cells, or PBMCs. Subjects who had been exposed to COVID-19, were actively infected with it, or had recovered from it provided the deeply sampled blood TCRbeta repertoires that made up the dataset. Sample metadata almost always included a de-identified subject ID, COVID-19 status, age in years and sex. The repertoires were released in a freely available public database meant as a resource for research on the immune response to SARS-CoV-2. Where HLA class I and class II types were available, the types were taken from metadata supplied by the sample provider, not from assay-based typing.

The immunoSEQ Assay, a bias-controlled multiplex PCR, was used to amplify TCRbeta CDR3 regions from genomic DNA. In the original analysis: Within the assay, amplification of reference gene primers was used to estimate how many nucleated cells each sample contained. To quantify the absolute abundance of each unique TCRbeta CDR3 rearrangement, sequence reads were collapsed and filtered. Productive Simpson clonality was computed per sample as the square root of Simpson's diversity index over productive rearrangements. TCRdb took this table from immuneACCESS and kept in-frame rearrangements with V and J called. Such tables lack part of the clones; where checked against another copy, unresolved V genes explain under half of the gap, and the rest is unexplained. V, J and clone size reflect that table, while D and trimming were determined from the DNA. The sample table records 75,000 to 80,000 clones; roughly 81% of these occur just once. The ten largest clones capture 11% of the sample.

Overall study results and their limits: The amount of clinical and demographic metadata varied by source and participant and was provided uncurated.

The germline V gene encodes CDR1 SQVTM and CDR2 ANQGSEA. CDR3 length: 14 amino acids, cysteine to phenylalanine. The kept DNA is CDR3 alone, 42 bases in frame from the first base. At the junction V is shortened by 2 bases and J by 5 bases; bases outside the gene matches: 6. Comment on this clone: There is no known antigen for this receptor. No much larger clone exists at a distance of one base, and base qualities are not known.

At one collaborating source in Seattle, patients were enrolled during active infection and were followed longitudinally through the course of disease. Whole blood was collected in K2EDTA tubes by collaborating institutions according to the institutions' own protocols. For TCRbeta analysis, collaborator samples were shipped as frozen whole blood, as isolated PBMCs, or as DNA extracted from either sample type. Sequencing was carried out using peripheral blood. The TCR was taken from a man aged 60 to 75 with COVID-19, enrolled during active disease. The chain employs TRBV29-1 and TRBJ2-3; a stretch of 8 junction bases matches TRBD2. The CDR3 is CSVERWAGGDTQYF. The DNA sequence is as follows: TGCAGCGTTGAACGATGGGCGGGGGGAGATACGCAGTATTTT.